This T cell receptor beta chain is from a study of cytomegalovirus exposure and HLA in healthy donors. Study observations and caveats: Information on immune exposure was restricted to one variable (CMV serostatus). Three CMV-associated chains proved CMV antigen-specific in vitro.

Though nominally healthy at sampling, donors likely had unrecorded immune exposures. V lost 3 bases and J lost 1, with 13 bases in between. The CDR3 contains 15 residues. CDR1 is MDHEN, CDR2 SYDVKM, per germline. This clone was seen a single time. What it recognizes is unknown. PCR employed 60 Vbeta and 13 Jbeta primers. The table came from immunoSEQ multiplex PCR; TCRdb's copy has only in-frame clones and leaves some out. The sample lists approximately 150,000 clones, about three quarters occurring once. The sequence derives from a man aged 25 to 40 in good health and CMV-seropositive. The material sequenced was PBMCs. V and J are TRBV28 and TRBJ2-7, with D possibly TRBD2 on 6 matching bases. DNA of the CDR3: TGTGCCAGCAGTTTCTATAGCGGTACATCCTACGAGCAGTACTTC. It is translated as CASSFYSGTSYEQYF.